The T cell receptor (beta chain) under discussion was sequenced for a study of blood T cell repertoires in COVID-19. Study information: From the United States, Italy and Spain came samples of acute and convalescent COVID-19. In each case, the material was cDNA or gDNA derived from T cells, B-cell-depleted T cells, or PBMCs.

Assay: immunoSEQ multiplex PCR; the TCRdb copy retains only in-frame clones and omits some. The table shows over 150,000 clones, with roughly 80% occurring only once. This clone is classed as medium-sized. The CDR3 has 16 residues. V lost 5 bases to trimming and J lost 9 bases; unmatched junction nucleotides: 18. CDR1 and CDR2 from the germline V gene are MGHRA and YSYEKL. The receptor was derived from a woman over 75 with acute or convalescent COVID-19. The chain links TRBV4-1 to TRBJ2-7, with TRBD1 matching 8 bases. Sequencing was done on a sample of peripheral blood. The CDR3 nucleotides are TGCGCCAGCAGCGACACGCTGGACAGGGATCGGGGTGGGCAGTACTTC. Its translation: CASSDTLDRDRGGQYF.